This T cell receptor beta chain was sequenced for a study of T cell responses to AZD1222 COVID-19 vaccine. Study-wide points: White British ancestry dominated among donors, who included more females, and clonal diversity was possibly underestimated. Increases in Spike-specific TCR breadth and depth were seen after two AZD1222 doses. CD4 TCRs associated with vaccination spanned spike, dominating at 160-218 and 743-854. Unmutated regions of variants are reportedly targeted by nearly half of spike-specific TCRs.

In regard to this clone: Its antigen is currently unknown.

This CDR3 comprises 12 residues. Trimming removed 9 bases from V and 4 bases from J, with 10 bases in between. Germline loops: CDR1 MDHEN, CDR2 SYDVKM. Profiled with immunoSEQ multiplex PCR; TCRdb holds only in-frame clones, not every one. The table records roughly 150,000 clones, 88% of them present only once. This sequence was found in an adult in good health. V is TRBV28 and J is TRBJ1-3, with a possible D match to TRBD1 (6 bases). This sample comprised peripheral blood, obtained on day 0 of AZD1222 vaccination. CDR3 nucleotide sequence: TGTGCCAGTGCTAGGGGGGGAAACACCATATATTTT. Translation gives CASARGGNTIYF. The variable domain in full, completed from reference TRBV28 and TRBJ1-3, reads DVKVTQSSRYLVKRTGEKVFLECVQDMDHENMFWYRQDPGLGLRLIYFSYDVKMKEKGDIPEGYSVSREKKERFSLILESASTNQTSMYLCASARGGNTIYFGEGSWLTVV.